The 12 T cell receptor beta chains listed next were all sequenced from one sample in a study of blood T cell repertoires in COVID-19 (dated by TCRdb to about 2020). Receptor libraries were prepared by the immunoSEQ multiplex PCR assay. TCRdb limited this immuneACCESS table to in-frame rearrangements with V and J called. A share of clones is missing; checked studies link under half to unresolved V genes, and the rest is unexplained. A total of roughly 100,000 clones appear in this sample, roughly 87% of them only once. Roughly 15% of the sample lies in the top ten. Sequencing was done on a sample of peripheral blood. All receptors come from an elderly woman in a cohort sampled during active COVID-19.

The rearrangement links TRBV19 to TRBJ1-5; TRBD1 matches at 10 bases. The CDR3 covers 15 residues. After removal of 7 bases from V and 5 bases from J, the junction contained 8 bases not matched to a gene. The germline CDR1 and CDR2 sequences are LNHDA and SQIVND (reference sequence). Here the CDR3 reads CASTPVGTGDQPQHF. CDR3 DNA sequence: TGTGCCAGTACCCCCGTCGGGACAGGGGATCAGCCCCAGCATTTT.

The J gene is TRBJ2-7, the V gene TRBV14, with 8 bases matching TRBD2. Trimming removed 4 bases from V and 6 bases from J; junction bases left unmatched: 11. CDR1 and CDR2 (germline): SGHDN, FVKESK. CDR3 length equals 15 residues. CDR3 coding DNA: TGTGCCAGCAGCCCAGAGCGGGAGTTGGTTTTCGAGCAGTACTTC. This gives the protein CASSPERELVFEQYF. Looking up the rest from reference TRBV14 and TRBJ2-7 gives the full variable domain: EAGVTQFPSHSVIEKGQTVTLRCDPISGHDNLYWYRRVMGKEIKFLLHFVKESKQDESGMPNNRFLAERTGGTYSTLKVQPAELEDSGVYFCASSPERELVFEQYFGPGTRLTVT.

The CDR3 bases are TGCAGTGTGGCCCAAGAGACCCAGTACTTC. Protein product: CSVAQETQYF. V is TRBV20-1 and J is TRBJ2-5; D gene uncertain. Germline assignment: CDR1 DFQATT and CDR2 SNEGSKA (reference sequence). Trimming left V 7 bases short and J 1 base short, with 4 bases between. The CDR3 sequence is 10 residues long.

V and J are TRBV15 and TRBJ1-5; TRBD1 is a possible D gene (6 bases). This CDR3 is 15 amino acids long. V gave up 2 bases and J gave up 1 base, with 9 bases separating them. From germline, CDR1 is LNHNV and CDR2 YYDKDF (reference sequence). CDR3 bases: TGTGCCACCAGCAGACCAACAGGGAGCAATCAGCCCCAGCATTTT. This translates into CATSRPTGSNQPQHF.

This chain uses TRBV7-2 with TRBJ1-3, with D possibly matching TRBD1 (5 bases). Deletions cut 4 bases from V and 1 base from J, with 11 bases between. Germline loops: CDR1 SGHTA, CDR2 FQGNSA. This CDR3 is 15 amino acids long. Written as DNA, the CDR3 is TGTGCCAGCAGCTCCTTGGACATATCTGGAAACACCATATATTTT. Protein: CASSSLDISGNTIYF.

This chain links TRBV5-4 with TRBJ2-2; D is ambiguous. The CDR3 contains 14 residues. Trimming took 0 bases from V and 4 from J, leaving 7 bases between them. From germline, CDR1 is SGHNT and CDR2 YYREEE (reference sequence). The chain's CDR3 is CASSLVFGTGELFF. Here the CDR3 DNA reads TGTGCCAGCAGCTTGGTCTTCGGCACCGGGGAGCTGTTTTTT.

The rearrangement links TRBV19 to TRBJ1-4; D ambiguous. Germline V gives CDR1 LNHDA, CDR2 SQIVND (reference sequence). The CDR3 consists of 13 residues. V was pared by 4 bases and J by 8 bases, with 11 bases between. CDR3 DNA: TGTGCCAGTAGTACCGTGAGGGAGGAAAAACTGTTTTTT. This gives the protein CASSTVREEKLFF.

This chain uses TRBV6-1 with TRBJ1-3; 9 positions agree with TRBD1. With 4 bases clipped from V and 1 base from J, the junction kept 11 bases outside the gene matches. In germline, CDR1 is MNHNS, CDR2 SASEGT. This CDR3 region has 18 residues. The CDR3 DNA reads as TGTGCCAGCAGTGGCCGGGACAGGGTAACTTTTTCTGGAAACACCATATATTTT. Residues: CASSGRDRVTFSGNTIYF.

CDR3 loop: CASSSSDTASGNTIYF. CDR3 in DNA: TGTGCCAGCAGTTCCTCTGACACGGCCTCTGGAAACACCATATATTTT. This chain connects TRBV2 to TRBJ1-3, with D unclear. V lost 5 bases and J 0 bases, leaving 14 bases between the germline ends. Germline-derived CDR1 and CDR2 are SNHLY and FYNNEI. The CDR3 is 16 residues long. Full variable domain (rest looked up from reference TRBV2 and TRBJ1-3): EPEVTQTPSHQVTQMGQEVILRCVPISNHLYFYWYRQILGQKVEFLVSFYNNEISEKSEIFDDQFSVERPDGSNFTLKIRSTKLEDSAMYFCASSSSDTASGNTIYFGEGSWLTVV.

CDR3 in DNA: TGTGCCAGCAGTGAAACCAGGAACACCGGGGAGCTGTTTTTT. It specifies CASSETRNTGELFF. The chain couples TRBV2 to TRBJ2-2; D not certain. Trimming removed 2 bases at V and 1 base at J, with 5 bases between. The CDR3 is 14 residues long. The germline gives CDR1 SNHLY, CDR2 FYNNEI.

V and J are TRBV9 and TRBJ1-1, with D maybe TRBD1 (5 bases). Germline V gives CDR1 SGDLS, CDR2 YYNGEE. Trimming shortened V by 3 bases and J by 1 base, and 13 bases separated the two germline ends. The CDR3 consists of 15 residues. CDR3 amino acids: CASSAVQQGNTEAFF. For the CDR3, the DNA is TGTGCCAGCAGCGCAGTACAGCAGGGGAACACTGAAGCTTTCTTT.

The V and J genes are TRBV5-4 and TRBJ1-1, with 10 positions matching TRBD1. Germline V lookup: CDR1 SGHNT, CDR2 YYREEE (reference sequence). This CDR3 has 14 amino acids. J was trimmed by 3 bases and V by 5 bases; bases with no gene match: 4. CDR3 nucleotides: TGTGCCAGCAGTCACGGACAGGGGGACACTGAAGCTTTCTTT. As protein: CASSHGQGDTEAFF.